The entry below describes one TCR beta chain. This clonotype appeared a few times. This clone's antigen is unknown. Qualities for individual bases were not recorded, and no much larger clone is one base off. This sample was taken from a study of T cells after yellow fever vaccination (dated by TCRdb to about 2019). For the wider study: Libraries from fractions with low cell numbers were prepared with the SMART-Seq v4 Ultra Low Input RNA kit. The cohort comprised two healthy male donors, one aged 18 to 30 and one aged 30 to 39 years. To follow T-cell clones before and after primary and booster YFV17D yellow fever vaccination, bulk TCR alpha and beta repertoires were sequenced over time. Blood was collected at multiple timepoints before and after primary and secondary immunization, and bulk PBMC replicates and cell subsets were isolated.

The treatment or condition tag for this specimen amounts to: live attenuated yellow fever vaccine strain. PBMCs were isolated from peripheral blood using a standard Ficoll-Paque protocol. Dynabeads CD4 and CD8 positive selection kits were used to isolate the CD4 and CD8 T-cell fractions. TriZol was used to extract RNA from bulk PBMCs, from CD4 and CD8 fractions, and from dextramer-positive and dextramer-negative fractions. Overall results and qualifications from the work: Compared with the primary T-cell response, the secondary T-cell response was weaker but faster, peaking on day 5 rather than day 15. Most clones expanded after primary vaccination (around 96% of CD4 and approximately 86% of CD8) were re-detected after the booster, suggesting that broad memory maintenance occurred. Because abundant contaminating clonotypes from the bulk population could be contained in FACS-sorted repertoires, computational filtering was required. A small fraction of clonotypes showed up in both the CD4 and CD8 compartments, probably as a result of convergent recombination. Because only two donors were included in the study, the extent to which the findings can be generalized is limited.

TCRdb shows the sequencer as Illumina NovaSeq 6000. Synthesis of TCR cDNA relied on 5'RACE template switching, a step that introduced a universal primer site along with unique molecular identifiers. Priming for cDNA synthesis came from both the TCR alpha and TCR beta constant segments. Library amplification involved two PCR steps, and the second step added sample barcodes and sequencing adapters. Sequencing of libraries was done on Illumina HiSeq 2500 (2x100 bp) or NovaSeq (2x150 bp). The paper's data handling went like this. MIGEC was used to demultiplex reads and collapse the reads into UMI consensus sequences, and MiXCR was used for V(D)J alignment. Vaccine-responding clonotypes were defined with edgeR using replicate PBMC samples, requiring FDR below 0.01 and a log2 fold change above 5 up to day 15. CD4 or CD8 identity was assigned to each bulk clonotype according to whether the clonotype was present at higher abundance in the sequenced CD4 repertoire or the sequenced CD8 repertoire. TCRdb reworked the public reads: Q25 trimming with fastp, MiXCR clone assembly, productive beta chains retained. Rows with one shared CDR3 protein collapse into an entry with the most common genes and DNA. None of the V and J calls come from the authors' own analysis; TCRdb made them. Recorded for this sample are 130,000 or so distinct CDR3 sequences; 13% to 15% of them occurred a single time. The biggest ten clones account for roughly 44% of the sample.

The starting material was CD8+ T cells sorted from PBMCs, obtained 5 days after the yellow fever booster vaccination. This clonotype was obtained from a man between 18 and 35 years old who received the YFV17D yellow fever vaccine.

CDR3 loop: CASSQDPGGIYNEQFF. The bases read TGCGCCAGCAGCCAAGATCCGGGGGGCATATACAATGAGCAGTTCTTC. In this chain, TRBV4-1 is recombined with TRBJ2-1, with TRBD2 perhaps the D gene, on 7 matching bases. A distance of 13 bases separates the germline ends of V and J, which lose 0 bases and 4 bases respectively. The CDR3 starts with the cysteine, ends with the phenylalanine, and has 16 residues. Here the CDR3 DNA is all that survives: 48 bases in frame from base 1. CDR1 and CDR2 are read off the germline V gene as MGHRA and YSYEKL.